These 5 T cell receptor beta chains were all obtained from the same sample, sequenced in a study of memory CD4+ T cells and cytomegalovirus serostatus. The data were produced by immunoSEQ multiplex PCR, yet TCRdb's version contains in-frame clones alone and is incomplete. This table holds about 59,000 clones, roughly 80% found once. Single viable CD3+CD4+CD8-CD45RO+ cells were sorted as the memory CD4+ T cells. Sequencing input: memory CD4+ T cells from blood. The receptors here all came from an adult in good health and CMV-seronegative. Some clones in this sample may be carry-over from other donors' samples.

This clone showed up just a few times. V gene TRBV7-2 combines with J gene TRBJ1-6, with 7 bases aligning to TRBD1. The CDR3 consists of 15 residues. Germline V CDR1 and CDR2: SGHTA, FQGNSA. The V and J ends lost 3 bases and 7 bases, in that order; junction bases with no gene match: 6. The DNA for the CDR3 is TGTGCCAGCAGCTTCCAACGGGACAGAAATTCACCCCTCCACTTT. Protein product: CASSFQRDRNSPLHF.

The chain uses TRBV29-1 and TRBJ1-1, with D perhaps matching TRBD1 (5 bases). Germline loops: CDR1 SQVTM, CDR2 ANQGSEA. This CDR3 has 11 amino acids. The ends were cut back, 3 bases at V and 11 bases at J, with 13 bases in the middle. DNA of the CDR3: TGCAGCGTTGAGAGGGGAGTAGGGGCTTTCTTT. Translating gives CSVERGVGAFF.

The CDR3 reads CASSQRRGGVEAFF. CDR3 in DNA: TGTGCCAGCAGCCAGAGGCGGGGAGGTGTTGAAGCTTTCTTT. J is TRBJ1-1 and V is TRBV14; no clear D. This CDR3 contains 14 residues. Germline CDR1 and CDR2: SGHDN and FVKESK. The V end was cut by 3 bases, the J end by 7 bases, with 15 bases between.

The chain is built from TRBV6-5 and TRBJ2-7; D call uncertain. Trimming removed 0 bases from V and 1 base from J, with 10 bases in between. Germline CDR1 MNHEY, CDR2 SVGAGI. The CDR3 spans 15 residues. The CDR3 reads CASSYSSAGSYEQYF. The CDR3 DNA reads as TGTGCCAGCAGTTACTCATCCGCCGGTTCCTACGAGCAGTACTTC.

The chain uses TRBV7-2 and TRBJ2-5, with TRBD2 identical over 9 bases. After removal of 2 bases from V and 5 bases from J, the junction contained 9 bases not matched to a gene. The length of the CDR3 is 16 residues. Germline CDR1 is SGHTA and CDR2 is FQGNSA. This chain's CDR3 is CASSLLIAGEVETQYF. As DNA, the CDR3 is TGTGCCAGCAGCTTATTAATAGCGGGAGAGGTGGAGACCCAGTACTTC.